Below are 23 T cell receptor beta chains sequenced from a single sample in a study of blood T cell dynamics during melanoma immunotherapy. Regarding time point: pre-treatment baseline. TCRdb's table, derived via immunoSEQ multiplex PCR, lists solely in-frame clones and lacks some. This sample has roughly 15,000 clones, with 70% to 90% found just once. This material consisted of blood, taken from a patient treated with checkpoint blockade. The origin of the receptors is a human donor with melanoma.

The V gene is TRBV29-1, the J gene TRBJ1-2; D is ambiguous. Germline CDR1 and CDR2: SQVTM and ANQGSEA. This CDR3 comprises 12 residues. Trimming removed 4 bases at V and 2 bases at J, with 8 bases between. The CDR3 DNA is TGCAGCGTTGCCGACGGGAACTATGGCTACACCTTC. Translating it yields CSVADGNYGYTF.

The rearrangement joins TRBV5-1 to TRBJ1-1, with a weak D call TRBD1 (6 bases). Germline CDR1 and CDR2: SGHRS and YFSETQ. V was trimmed by 3 bases and J by 1 base, leaving 7 bases between them. This CDR3 has 13 residues. CDR3 bases: TGCGCCAGCAGCTGGGACAAGAACACTGAAGCTTTCTTT. This encodes CASSWDKNTEAFF.

CDR3 DNA: TGTGCCAGCAGCGTGGAAACAGGGGACAATGAGCAGTTCTTC. Amino acids: CASSVETGDNEQFF. The chain uses TRBV9 and TRBJ2-1; 7 bases are a match to TRBD1. CDR1 SGDLS and CDR2 YYNGEE come from the germline V gene. CDR3 size: 14 residues. J was trimmed by 5 bases and V by 2 bases; bases with no gene match: 4.

This chain uses TRBV11-2 with TRBJ2-3; the D gene is possibly TRBD2 (5 bases). Trimming took 5 bases from V and 3 from J, leaving 18 bases between them. In germline, CDR1 is SGHAT, CDR2 FQNNGV. The CDR3 runs to 16 residues. DNA of the CDR3: TGTGCCAGCAGCACAATACCGGGGAGAAAAACAGATACGCAGTATTTT. Its translation: CASSTIPGRKTDTQYF. Full variable domain (missing parts from reference TRBV11-2 and TRBJ2-3): EAGVAQSPRYKIIEKRQSVAFWCNPISGHATLYWYQQILGQGPKLLIQFQNNGVVDDSQLPKDRFSAERLKGVDSTLKIQPAKLEDSAVYLCASSTIPGRKTDTQYFGPGTRLTVL.

The rearrangement uses TRBV29-1 and TRBJ2-3, with a weak D call TRBD2 (6 bases). Germline V gene sequence: CDR1 SQVTM, CDR2 ANQGSEA. Deletions cut 8 bases from V and 9 bases from J, with 15 bases between. The CDR3 is 11 amino acids. The CDR3 sequence: CSFTDAGTQYF. In DNA, the CDR3 is TGCAGCTTTACGGACGCGGGGACGCAGTATTTT.

This chain joins TRBV18 and TRBJ1-2; weak D call: TRBD1 (5 bases). CDR3 length: 16 residues. In germline, CDR1 is KGHSH, CDR2 LQKENI. V was shortened by 4 bases and J by 4 bases, with 19 bases between the two germline ends. The CDR3 coding sequence is TGTGCCAGCTCACAACCACCAACTGGGACCTCCTATGGCTACACCTTC. As protein: CASSQPPTGTSYGYTF.

This chain links TRBV5-5 with TRBJ2-7, with 9 bases identical to TRBD1. The CDR3 sequence is 15 residues long. CDR1 and CDR2 from the germline V gene are SGHKS and YYEKEE (reference sequence). V shed 3 bases, J shed 5 bases, and the junction held 9 bases outside the gene matches. The CDR3 sequence is CASSSSGTGLDEQYF. For the CDR3, the DNA is TGTGCCAGCAGCTCCTCCGGGACAGGGCTCGACGAGCAGTACTTC. Variable domain in full (rest from reference TRBV5-5 and TRBJ2-7): DAGVTQSPTHLIKTRGQQVTLRCSPISGHKSVSWYQQVLGQGPQFIFQYYEKEERGRGNFPDRFSARQFPNYSSELNVNALLLGDSALYLCASSSSGTGLDEQYFGPGTRLTVT.

The table lists this clone with a count of one. The genes are TRBV29-1 and TRBJ2-5; D not resolved. Between the trimmed V and J ends, which lost 4 bases and 0 bases, there was a span of 12 bases. Germline V gene data show CDR1 as SQVTM and CDR2 as ANQGSEA. The CDR3 loop spans 14 amino acids. The CDR3 reads CSVVGVANQETQYF. The DNA of the CDR3 is TGCAGCGTTGTGGGTGTCGCCAACCAAGAGACCCAGTACTTC.

Here the CDR3 reads CASSENPGGRTQYF. CDR3 nucleotide sequence: TGTGCCAGCAGTGAGAACCCCGGGGGAAGGACCCAGTACTTC. The rearrangement links TRBV7-2 to TRBJ2-5; TRBD2 might be the D (6 bases). CDR1 and CDR2 from the germline V gene are SGHTA and FQGNSA. The CDR3 extends over 14 amino acids. The V end was cut by 6 bases, the J end by 7 bases, with 18 bases between.

The chain employs TRBV6-5 and TRBJ1-2, with TRBD1 identical over 7 bases. V shed 5 bases, J shed 5 bases, and the junction held 8 bases outside the gene matches. The CDR3 spans 14 residues. Germline V gene data show CDR1 as MNHEY and CDR2 as SVGAGI. CDR3 DNA sequence: TGTGCCAGCAGTCCTTCGACAGGGCGGTATGGCTACACCTTC. Its protein product is CASSPSTGRYGYTF.

The chain joins TRBV7-2 to TRBJ2-7; D gene ambiguous. Trimming cost V 1 base and J 2 bases, with 6 bases left between them. The CDR3 spans 13 residues. Germline V gene data show CDR1 as SGHTA and CDR2 as FQGNSA. The CDR3 DNA reads as TGTGCCAGCAGCTTAGACAGAACCTACGAGCAGTACTTC. Amino acid sequence: CASSLDRTYEQYF.

The chain joins TRBV10-2 to TRBJ2-3; TRBD2 matches at 9 bases. The CDR3 is 15 residues long. Germline CDR1 and CDR2: WSHSY and SAAADI. The V and J ends lost 6 bases and 1 base, in that order; junction bases with no gene match: 5. DNA for the CDR3: TGCGCCAGCAGGAGGGGCGGGGGGGGCACAGATACGCAGTATTTT. This sequence encodes CASRRGGGGTDTQYF.

The rearrangement links TRBV19 to TRBJ1-2; TRBD1 agrees at 8 bases. This CDR3 is built from 14 residues. V gave up 10 bases and J gave up 1 base; unmatched junction bases: 8. CDR1 is LNHDA and CDR2 is SQIVND in the germline V gene (reference sequence). Here the CDR3 DNA reads TGTGCCACCAAGGGACAGGAGATTAACTATGGCTACACCTTC. It codes for CATKGQEINYGYTF.

The rearrangement uses TRBV5-8 and TRBJ1-1, with D perhaps TRBD1 (5 bases). This CDR3 contains 15 residues. Germline loops: CDR1 SGHTS, CDR2 YDEGEE. V shed 1 base and J shed 1 base, with 11 bases lying between them. CDR3 in amino acids: CASSLNRGSNTEAFF. The CDR3 DNA reads as TGTGCCAGCAGCTTGAATAGGGGCTCGAACACTGAAGCTTTCTTT.

The chain links TRBV11-2 to TRBJ2-1; the D gene is possibly TRBD2 (5 bases). This CDR3 region has 16 residues. From germline, CDR1 is SGHAT and CDR2 FQNNGV. With 5 bases removed from V and 1 base from J, the gap between germline ends came to 15 bases. The CDR3 nucleotides are TGTGCCAGCAGCAAAGGACCTGAGGGATCCTACAATGAGCAGTTCTTC. Translating gives CASSKGPEGSYNEQFF.

This clone was seen just once. V and J are TRBV4-3 and TRBJ2-3; no firm D call. The V end lost 1 base, the J end lost 1 base, and 9 bases lay between the germline ends. Germline V gene sequence: CDR1 LGHNA, CDR2 YSLEER. The CDR3 totals 15 residues. CDR3 DNA: TGCGCCAGCAGCCAAGGGGCGGCCCGCACAGATACGCAGTATTTT. It codes for CASSQGAARTDTQYF.

The chain links TRBV5-1 to TRBJ2-7, with D possibly TRBD1 on 5 matching bases. The germline gives CDR1 SGHRS, CDR2 YFSETQ. The CDR3 is 14 residues long. V was trimmed by 4 bases and J by 6 bases, leaving 17 bases between them. CDR3 bases: TGCGCCAGCAGCCCTTTGCTCGGGCAGGGCGAGCAGTACTTC. Encoded protein: CASSPLLGQGEQYF. The full variable domain, rest sourced from reference TRBV5-1 and TRBJ2-7, is KAGVTQTPRYLIKTRGQQVTLSCSPISGHRSVSWYQQTPGQGLQFLFEYFSETQRNKGNFPGRFSGRQFSNSRSEMNVSTLELGDSALYLCASSPLLGQGEQYFGPGTRLTVT.

V is TRBV9 and J is TRBJ1-3; perhaps TRBD1 as D (6 bases). The CDR3 totals 17 residues. Germline V gives CDR1 SGDLS, CDR2 YYNGEE. Trimming shortened V by 0 bases and J by 0 bases, and 13 bases separated the two germline ends. The DNA for the CDR3 is TGTGCCAGCAGCGTAGGGACGTGGACAGCCTCTGGAAACACCATATATTTT. The encoded protein is CASSVGTWTASGNTIYF. The full variable domain, in which reference TRBV9 and TRBJ1-3 provide the parts outside the CDR3, is DSGVTQTPKHLITATGQRVTLRCSPRSGDLSVYWYQQSLDQGLQFLIQYYNGEERAKGNILERFSAQQFPDLHSELNLSSLELGDSALYFCASSVGTWTASGNTIYFGEGSWLTVV.

There are a few counts of this clone. The V gene is TRBV19, the J gene TRBJ1-6; possibly TRBD1 for D (5 bases). The V and J ends lost 8 bases and 8 bases respectively, with 10 bases between them. This CDR3 contains 12 residues. The germline V gene has CDR1 LNHDA and CDR2 SQIVND (reference sequence). CDR3 coding DNA: TGTGCCAGTGGGACGGCGGATTCACCCCTCCACTTT. Amino acids: CASGTADSPLHF.

The CDR3 bases are TGTGCCAGCAGCTCCCGGGCAGGGGCCAACGTCCTGACTTTC. As protein: CASSSRAGANVLTF. The rearrangement uses TRBV7-9 and TRBJ2-6; D gene uncertain. Germline V lookup: CDR1 SEHNR, CDR2 FQNEAQ (reference sequence). The germline V and J ends were trimmed by 4 bases and 4 bases, with 8 bases remaining between them. This CDR3 has 14 residues.

This chain links TRBV27 with TRBJ1-2, with a weak D call TRBD1 (6 bases). CDR1 is MNHEY and CDR2 is SMNVEV in the germline V gene (reference sequence). Trimming cost V 5 bases and J 8 bases, with 12 bases left between them. This CDR3 is 12 amino acids long. As DNA, the CDR3 is TGTGCCAGCAGTGACAGGCCGGGGGGCTACACCTTC. This translates into CASSDRPGGYTF.

The genes are TRBV5-1 and TRBJ1-4, with D possibly being TRBD1 (5 bases). V was trimmed by 7 bases and J by 4 bases, leaving 14 bases between them. The germline V gene has CDR1 SGHRS and CDR2 YFSETQ. The CDR3 sequence is 14 residues long. The CDR3 reads CASRIQGNNEKLFF. CDR3 nucleotides: TGCGCCAGCCGTATCCAGGGTAATAATGAAAAACTGTTTTTT.

The chain links TRBV9 to TRBJ2-1, with TRBD2 matching 9 bases. CDR3 length equals 15 residues. Germline CDR1 SGDLS, CDR2 YYNGEE. V was clipped by 0 bases and J by 4 bases; unmatched bases: 2. CDR3: CASSVASGGYNEQFF. The CDR3 nucleotides are TGTGCCAGCAGCGTAGCCAGCGGGGGGTACAATGAGCAGTTCTTC.